Below are 23 T cell receptor beta chains sequenced from a single sample in a study of OX40 agonist ivuxolimab in advanced cancers. TCRdb keeps only in-frame clones here, not all; method: immunoSEQ multiplex PCR. The sample yields approximately 58,000 clones, roughly 84% seen once. The sample in question was CD4+ or CD8+ T cells sorted from blood, obtained in a trial of the OX40 agonist ivuxolimab. These receptors all come from an adult with an advanced solid tumor such as melanoma, head and neck, liver or kidney cancer.

This clone was picked up a small number of times. The chain recombines TRBV6-1 with TRBJ2-3, with TRBD2 matching 11 bases. Germline V gene lookup returns CDR1 MNHNS and CDR2 SASEGT. CDR3 length: 16 residues. J gave up 1 base and V 3 bases, and 3 bases lay outside the gene matches. This chain's CDR3 is CASSDRGLAGTDTQYF. CDR3 DNA: TGTGCCAGCAGTGACAGGGGACTAGCGGGCACAGATACGCAGTATTTT.

The chain uses TRBV28 and TRBJ2-7, with a tentative D call TRBD1 (5 bases). There are 15 residues in the CDR3. V was clipped by 2 bases and J by 2 bases, with 13 bases between them. Germline V CDR1 and CDR2: MDHEN, SYDVKM. The CDR3 protein is CASSLNPTETYEQYF. CDR3 DNA sequence: TGTGCCAGCAGTTTAAATCCGACAGAGACCTACGAGCAGTACTTC.

This chain joins TRBV13 and TRBJ1-2; D might be TRBD1 (5 bases). V shed 5 bases and J shed 8 bases, with 21 bases lying between them. From germline, CDR1 is PRHDT and CDR2 FYEKMQ (reference sequence). The CDR3 has 15 residues. The CDR3 region is CASSLISGTNGGYTF. DNA of the CDR3: TGTGCCAGCAGCCTAATATCCGGGACCAATGGAGGCTACACCTTC.

The V and J genes are TRBV7-3 and TRBJ2-1; possible D gene TRBD1, 5 bases. V gave up 5 bases and J gave up 4 bases, with 9 bases separating them. The CDR3 totals 13 residues. CDR1 and CDR2 from the germline V gene are SGHTA and FQGTGA. CDR3 sequence: CASSVQGYNEQFF. The CDR3 DNA reads TGTGCCAGCAGCGTTCAGGGTTACAATGAGCAGTTCTTC.

This clone was counted between two and nine times. The chain uses TRBV7-3 and TRBJ2-1, with a possible D match to TRBD1 (5 bases). Germline loops: CDR1 SGHTA, CDR2 FQGTGA. Trimming removed 2 bases at V and 0 bases at J, with 11 bases between. CDR3 size: 16 residues. In DNA, the CDR3 is TGTGCCAGCAGCTTACGTAGGGGCGACTCCTACAATGAGCAGTTCTTC. It encodes CASSLRRGDSYNEQFF.

The genes are TRBV28 and TRBJ2-5, with no clear D. V dropped 6 bases and J dropped 5 bases, with 10 bases sitting between them. The CDR3 sequence is 12 residues long. Germline CDR1 MDHEN, CDR2 SYDVKM. This CDR3 is CASSPLGETQYF. The DNA for the CDR3 is TGTGCCAGCAGCCCCCTTGGTGAGACCCAGTACTTC.

As to this clone: The junction and the germline gene differ at one end; a read error may be behind it. CDR3: CAISGDRFITGELLF. In DNA, the CDR3 is TGTGCCATCAGTGGGGACAGGTTCATCACCGGGGAGCTGCTTTTT. This rearrangement joins TRBV10-3 to TRBJ2-2; TRBD1 matches at 8 bases. CDR3 length: 15 residues. Germline CDR1 is ENHRY and CDR2 is SYGVKD.

The chain couples TRBV2 to TRBJ1-5, with TRBD1 as a possible D gene (5 bases). The CDR3 has 16 residues. The ends were cut back, 6 bases at V and 6 bases at J, with 21 bases in the middle. CDR1 is SNHLY, CDR2 FYNNEI, per germline. The CDR3 sequence is CASSELGRGSGQPQHF. CDR3 sequence (DNA): TGTGCCAGCAGCGAATTGGGGCGGGGGAGTGGTCAGCCCCAGCATTTT.

The chain is built from TRBV19 and TRBJ2-2; weak D call: TRBD2 (5 bases). CDR1 is LNHDA and CDR2 is SQIVND in the germline V gene (reference sequence). The V end was cut by 7 bases, the J end by 6 bases, with 15 bases between. There are 14 residues in the CDR3. CDR3 nucleotide sequence: TGTGCCAGTAAGACGGGCTCGGAGGCCGGGGAGCTGTTTTTT. This translates into CASKTGSEAGELFF. The full variable domain, with the rest looked up from reference TRBV19 and TRBJ2-2, is DGGITQSPKYLFRKEGQNVTLSCEQNLNHDAMYWYRQDPGQGLRLIYYSQIVNDFQKGDIAEGYSVSREKKESFPLTVTSAQKNPTAFYLCASKTGSEAGELFFGEGSRLTVL.

The V and J genes are TRBV28 and TRBJ2-2; D unclear. V lost 2 bases and J lost 6, with 10 bases in between. Germline-derived CDR1 and CDR2 are MDHEN and SYDVKM. The CDR3 totals 14 residues. CDR3 in amino acids: CASSLVGVSGELFF. As DNA, the CDR3 is TGTGCCAGCAGTTTAGTTGGGGTCTCCGGGGAGCTGTTTTTT.

This clone was observed once. The V call is TRBV28, the J call TRBJ1-1; D remains ambiguous. The CDR3 contains 12 residues. The V end lost 5 bases, the J end lost 6 bases, and 10 bases lay between the germline ends. The germline gives CDR1 MDHEN, CDR2 SYDVKM. CDR3 DNA: TGTGCCAGCAGTCTAGAGGAAGCTGAAGCTTTCTTT. Protein: CASSLEEAEAFF.

The rearrangement uses TRBV2 and TRBJ1-5; no clear D gene. CDR1 SNHLY and CDR2 FYNNEI come from the germline V gene. Trimming cost V 10 bases and J 2 bases, with 15 bases left between them. This CDR3 is built from 14 residues. The CDR3 DNA reads as TGTGCCACCAAAGACAACGCCGGCAATCAGCCCCAGCATTTT. It specifies CATKDNAGNQPQHF.

V is TRBV11-2 and J is TRBJ2-7; TRBD2 agrees at 8 bases. There are 14 residues in the CDR3. CDR1 SGHAT and CDR2 FQNNGV come from the germline V gene. Unmatched junction bases numbered 8, after V lost 3 bases and J lost 7 bases. The CDR3, as DNA: TGTGCCAGCAGCTTTAGTACAGCGGGAGTGGAGCAGTACTTC. This codes for CASSFSTAGVEQYF. The entire variable domain, with the rest obtained from reference TRBV11-2 and TRBJ2-7, is as follows: EAGVAQSPRYKIIEKRQSVAFWCNPISGHATLYWYQQILGQGPKLLIQFQNNGVVDDSQLPKDRFSAERLKGVDSTLKIQPAKLEDSAVYLCASSFSTAGVEQYFGPGTRLTVT.

The genes are TRBV2 and TRBJ1-2; weak D call: TRBD1 (6 bases). The germline V and J ends were trimmed by 6 bases and 7 bases, with 12 bases remaining between them. The CDR3 covers 12 residues. In germline, CDR1 is SNHLY, CDR2 FYNNEI. The CDR3 reads CASRGASGGYTF. CDR3 nucleotides: TGTGCCAGCAGGGGGGCTTCGGGTGGCTACACCTTC.

The genes are TRBV7-9 and TRBJ1-2; a weak D match, TRBD1 (6 bases). CDR1 SEHNR and CDR2 FQNEAQ come from the germline V gene (reference sequence). The V gene lost 1 base and the J gene lost 3 bases, with 12 bases spanning the gap. This CDR3 has 15 residues. This CDR3 reads CASSLGAGEYYGYTF. Here the CDR3 DNA reads TGTGCCAGCAGCTTAGGTGCAGGGGAGTACTATGGCTACACCTTC. Looking up the rest from reference TRBV7-9 and TRBJ1-2 gives the full variable domain: DTGVSQNPRHKITKRGQNVTFRCDPISEHNRLYWYRQTLGQGPEFLTYFQNEAQLEKSRLLSDRFSAERPKGSFSTLEIQRTEQGDSAMYLCASSLGAGEYYGYTFGSGTRLTVV.

The chain links TRBV4-1 to TRBJ1-5; tentative D call: TRBD1 (6 bases). This CDR3 is 16 amino acids long. V was pared by 1 base and J by 6 bases, with 16 bases between. From germline, CDR1 is MGHRA and CDR2 YSYEKL. The CDR3 region is CASSQGFRGLSQPQHF. The CDR3 nucleotides are TGCGCCAGCAGCCAAGGTTTCAGGGGACTAAGTCAGCCCCAGCATTTT.

This chain connects TRBV7-3 to TRBJ2-3, with 10 nucleotides matching TRBD2. Germline CDR1 is SGHTA and CDR2 is FQGTGA. The CDR3 contains 15 residues. J lost 4 bases, V lost 3 bases, and 4 bases had no gene match. The DNA for the CDR3 is TGTGCCAGCAGCTTGACTAGCGGGTTGGCAGATACGCAGTATTTT. Encoded protein: CASSLTSGLADTQYF. Filled out from reference TRBV7-3 and TRBJ2-3, the complete variable domain reads GAGVSQTPSNKVTEKGKYVELRCDPISGHTALYWYRQSLGQGPEFLIYFQGTGAADDSGLPNDRFFAVRPEGSVSTLKIQRTERGDSAVYLCASSLTSGLADTQYFGPGTRLTVL.

The chain recombines TRBV2 with TRBJ1-1, with D possibly matching TRBD1 (6 bases). Trimming cost V 6 bases and J 5 bases, with 10 bases left between them. The germline gives CDR1 SNHLY, CDR2 FYNNEI. The CDR3 is 12 amino acids. The CDR3 region has the DNA TGTGCCAGCAGAAAAGACAGGACTGAAGCTTTCTTT. It yields the protein CASRKDRTEAFF.

This chain joins TRBV2 and TRBJ2-3; D possibly corresponds to TRBD2 (6 bases). Trimming removed 1 base from V and 3 bases from J, with 14 bases in between. Germline V lookup: CDR1 SNHLY, CDR2 FYNNEI. The CDR3 spans 16 residues. The CDR3 bases are TGTGCCAGCAGTGAAGTGGTAGCGGAGCTAACAGATACGCAGTATTTT. Its translation: CASSEVVAELTDTQYF.

The chain is built from TRBV18 and TRBJ2-7; no clear D. This CDR3 region has 15 residues. Germline-derived CDR1 and CDR2 are KGHSH and LQKENI. The V end was cut by 3 bases, the J end by 0 bases, with 12 bases between. The CDR3 DNA is TGTGCCAGCTCACCGGACCCGGGTGTCTCCTACGAGCAGTACTTC. Protein sequence: CASSPDPGVSYEQYF. The entire variable domain, with the rest obtained from reference TRBV18 and TRBJ2-7, is as follows: NAGVMQNPRHLVRRRGQEARLRCSPMKGHSHVYWYRQLPEEGLKFMVYLQKENIIDESGMPKERFSAEFPKEGPSILRIQQVVRGDSAAYFCASSPDPGVSYEQYFGPGTRLTVT.

This sequence joins TRBV11-2 and TRBJ2-5; D unresolved. CDR1 SGHAT and CDR2 FQNNGV come from the germline V gene. V lost 5 bases to trimming and J lost 1 base, with 14 bases between them. The CDR3 totals 15 residues. CDR3 protein: CASSPEEGPQETQYF. CDR3 DNA sequence: TGTGCCAGCAGCCCCGAGGAAGGGCCCCAAGAGACCCAGTACTTC.

This chain joins TRBV6-1 and TRBJ1-1, with D unclear. Germline-derived CDR1 and CDR2 are MNHNS and SASEGT. The CDR3 sequence is 11 residues long. Trimming pared 6 bases from V and 11 bases from J, leaving 13 bases between. The CDR3 region has the DNA TGTGCCAGCAGCTCCGCCAATATTGCTTTCTTT. Protein: CASSSANIAFF.

This clone was detected a few times. V gene TRBV28 combines with J gene TRBJ2-5, with 8 positions matching TRBD1. The CDR3 sequence is 15 residues long. Looked up from germline, CDR1 is MDHEN and CDR2 is SYDVKM. V shed 3 bases, J shed 1 base, and the junction held 4 bases outside the gene matches. This chain's CDR3 is CASSFPGGTQETQYF. The CDR3 DNA reads as TGTGCCAGCAGTTTCCCAGGGGGCACCCAAGAGACCCAGTACTTC.